This T cell receptor beta chain was observed in a study of T cell responses to AZD1222 COVID-19 vaccine. Study information: Both about-4-week and about-12-week second-dose recipients were combined. General study results and limits: CD4 TCRs covered the whole spike, strongest at regions 160-218 and 743-854.

Here immunoSEQ multiplex PCR was the method, and the copy in TCRdb shows in-frame clones only, minus some. This table has 60,000 or so clones, 65% to 90% appearing once. V shed 5 bases and J shed 0 bases, with 12 bases lying between them. The V gene's germline CDR1 is SEHNR and CDR2 FQNEAQ (reference sequence). The CDR3 consists of 15 residues. Regarding this clone: Antigen unknown.

Material: peripheral blood, obtained on day 0 of AZD1222 vaccination. The TCR originated in an adult in good health. V gene TRBV7-9 combines with J gene TRBJ2-3, with D uncertain. The CDR3: CASSAQLSSTDTQYF. The CDR3 nucleotides read TGTGCCAGCAGCGCACAGCTATCTAGCACAGATACGCAGTATTTT.